Below, 31 T cell receptor beta chains from the same sample are listed, as sequenced in a study of T cell clonality in common variable immunodeficiency. Libraries were prepared by immunoSEQ multiplex PCR; TCRdb keeps only in-frame clonotypes and omits some of them. The sample has approximately 81,000 clones, none seen only once. What was sequenced was peripheral blood mononuclear cells. These receptors all stem from a person between 18 and 70 years old in good health.

Ten or more counts support this clone. The CDR3 is cut off 3 residues early in the read; its end comes from the germline J gene. The chain is built from TRBV7-9 and TRBJ1-3; D is undetermined. Germline assignment: CDR1 SEHNR and CDR2 FQNEAQ (reference sequence). This CDR3 region has 11 residues. The DNA read from the CDR3 is TGTGCCAGCAGCTACCGACACCCC. Residues: CASSYRHP. The complete CDR3 reads CASSYRHPIYF.

This clone was seen ten or more times. The CDR3 goes on 3 residues after the read ends, and that part is filled in from the germline J gene. This chain uses TRBV7-2 with TRBJ2-7; D is unresolved. CDR3 length: 12 residues. The V and J ends lost 4 bases and 2 bases respectively, with 6 bases between them. Germline lookup yields CDR1 SGHTA and CDR2 FQGNSA. Incomplete CDR3 DNA: TGTGCCAGCAGCTATACTACCTACGAG. Translated: CASSYTTYE. The whole CDR3 sequence reads CASSYTTYEQYF.

This clone was observed many times. This chain's CDR3 is CASSYRGGYTF. Partial CDR3 DNA: TGTGCCAGCAGCTACAGGGGTGGC. This chain links TRBV11-2 with TRBJ1-2, with 7 nucleotides matching TRBD1. The read ends 3 residues before the CDR3 terminus; that terminus is restored from the germline J gene. The CDR3 contains 11 residues. Germline loops: CDR1 SGHAT, CDR2 FQNNGV. V gave up 4 bases and J gave up 7 bases; unmatched junction bases: 0.

This clone was counted at least ten times. The DNA ends 3 residues before the CDR3 does, and the rest of the CDR3 is filled in from the germline J gene. This chain joins TRBV5-1 and TRBJ2-7; possibly TRBD1 for D (6 bases). CDR1 is SGHRS and CDR2 is YFSETQ in the germline V gene. V lost 4 bases to trimming and J lost 2 bases, with 19 bases between them. The CDR3 loop spans 16 amino acids. CDR3 residues: CASSRRTAEKTYEQYF. CDR3 bases read: TGCGCCAGCAGCCGACGGACAGCAGAGAAGACCTACGAG.

This clone was detected a few times. The CDR3 loop reads CASSFQLGRRYEQYF. The covered CDR3 bases are TGTGCCAGCAGCTTTCAGCTGGGCCGTCGGTACGAG. V is TRBV11-2 and J is TRBJ2-7, with D hard to call. The DNA ends 3 residues before the CDR3 does, and the rest of the CDR3 is filled in from the germline J gene. The CDR3 runs to 15 residues. Germline lookup yields CDR1 SGHAT and CDR2 FQNNGV. Trimming cost V 3 bases and J 4 bases, with 16 bases left between them.

This clone was counted many times. The read terminates 3 residues ahead of where the CDR3 ends, so the germline J gene completes it. V and J are TRBV7-8 and TRBJ2-1; 9 nucleotides align to TRBD2. CDR1 is SGHVS and CDR2 is FQNEAQ in the germline V gene. With V trimmed by 6 bases and J by 6 bases, 9 bases remained unmatched. The CDR3 runs to 15 residues. CDR3 DNA, as far as it was read: TGTGCCAGCAGTCAGAGCGGGAGGACCTCCAATGAG. As protein: CASSQSGRTSNE. The full CDR3 sequence reads CASSQSGRTSNEQFF. Full variable domain (remainder filled in from reference TRBV7-8 and TRBJ2-1): GAGVSQSPRYKVAKRGQDVALRCDPISGHVSLFWYQQALGQGPEFLTYFQNEAQLDKSGLPSDRFFAERPEGSVSTLKIQRTQQEDSAVYLCASSQSGRTSNEQFFGPGTRLTVL.

This clone was recorded many times. The observed sequence ends 3 residues before the CDR3 terminus, with the missing tail filled in from the germline J gene. This chain uses TRBV7-3 with TRBJ1-2; 7 nucleotides line up with TRBD1. After removal of 5 bases from V and 7 bases from J, the junction contained 1 base not matched to a gene. In germline, CDR1 is SGHTA, CDR2 FQGTGA. The CDR3 runs 11 residues. The CDR3 here is CASSAGGGYTF. CDR3 bases read: TGTGCCAGCAGCGCAGGGGGTGGC.

This clone was found many times. The sequenced fragment ends 3 residues before the CDR3 boundary, so the rest is inferred from the germline J gene. This rearrangement joins TRBV18 to TRBJ2-7; 9 bases line up with TRBD1. Germline lookup yields CDR1 KGHSH and CDR2 LQKENI. The CDR3 covers 17 residues. Germline trimming cut 7 bases from V and 2 bases from J; bases unmatched to any gene: 15. Incomplete CDR3 DNA: TGTGCCAGCTTGGGGACAGGGAGGATTCGTACGACCTACGAG. Its protein product is CASLGTGRIRTTYE. The whole CDR3 reads CASLGTGRIRTTYEQYF.

On this clone itself: The junction departs from the called germline gene at one end, perhaps through a read error. With the read ending 3 residues before the CDR3 end, the germline J gene is used to fill in that end. The chain links TRBV7-7 to TRBJ2-2, with D maybe TRBD1 (5 bases). CDR1 SSHAT and CDR2 FNYEAQ come from the germline V gene (reference sequence). There are 15 residues in the CDR3. CDR3 loop: CASSHASTQGGELFF. Partial CDR3 DNA: TGTGCTAGCAGCCACGCTTCTACCCAGGGCGGGGAG.

This clone was recorded many times. The read terminates 3 residues ahead of where the CDR3 ends, so the germline J gene completes it. The chain carries TRBV7-3 and TRBJ2-7, with 12 bases fitting TRBD1. Germline V lookup: CDR1 SGHTA, CDR2 FQGTGA. V gave up 5 bases and J gave up 4 bases; unmatched junction bases: 6. This CDR3 is built from 15 residues. The CDR3 protein is CASSKGGQGAYEQYF. The CDR3 bases that were read are TGTGCCAGCAGCAAAGGGGGACAGGGGGCATACGAG.

This clone was seen ten or more times. The observed sequence ends 3 residues before the CDR3 terminus, with the missing tail filled in from the germline J gene. The V and J genes are TRBV5-1 and TRBJ1-1, with 9 bases identical to TRBD1. The V gene's germline CDR1 is SGHRS and CDR2 YFSETQ. Trimming at V came to 0 bases and at J to 2 bases, leaving 11 bases not matched to a gene. The CDR3 sequence is 18 residues long. This CDR3 reads CASSLGLGLGQGNTEAFF. The covered CDR3 bases are TGCGCCAGCAGCTTGGGGCTGGGTCTGGGACAGGGAAACACTGAA.

This clone was observed many times. The read gets to within 3 residues of the CDR3 end, and the germline J gene fills in the rest. This chain links TRBV11-2 with TRBJ1-5; D is undetermined. The CDR3 totals 15 residues. The germline V gene has CDR1 SGHAT and CDR2 FQNNGV. Between the trimmed V and J ends, which lost 1 base and 0 bases, there was a span of 7 bases. The CDR3 bases that were read are TGTGCCAGCAGCTTAGGTCGGGTTAGCAATCAGCCC. Translating gives CASSLGRVSNQP. Given in full, the CDR3 is CASSLGRVSNQPQHF.

This clone was seen repeatedly, ten times or more. With the read ending 3 residues before the CDR3 end, the germline J gene is used to fill in that end. V gene TRBV6-9 combines with J gene TRBJ1-1, with D maybe TRBD1 (5 bases). Germline V gene lookup returns CDR1 MNHGY and CDR2 SVAAGI. CDR3 length equals 18 residues. Trimming took 7 bases from V and 0 from J, leaving 24 bases between them. Partial CDR3 DNA: TGTGCCAGCACCCCTCTAGTACAGGTCGACGCCGTGAACACTGAA. It translates to CASTPLVQVDAVNTE. The full CDR3 reads CASTPLVQVDAVNTEAFF.

This clone was recorded at least ten times. The read halts 3 residues ahead of the CDR3 end, with the missing end drawn from the germline J gene. This chain links TRBV7-8 with TRBJ1-4, with TRBD1 as a possible D gene (5 bases). The germline gives CDR1 SGHVS, CDR2 FQNEAQ. CDR3 length: 18 amino acids. The V end lost 7 bases, the J end lost 3 bases, and 24 bases lay between the germline ends. CDR3 DNA, as far as it was read: TGTGCCAGCAAAGAGGGGACTCTAGGCGGCGGGGCTAATGAAAAA. Translating it yields CASKEGTLGGGANEK. From start to end, the CDR3 is CASKEGTLGGGANEKLFF.

Ten or more counts support this clone. One end of the junction fails to match germline, which may point to a read error. The CDR3 end lies 3 residues beyond the end of the read and is filled in from the germline J gene. The chain links TRBV4-2 to TRBJ2-7, with 9 bases that match TRBD1. The CDR3 covers 14 residues. From germline, CDR1 is LGHNA and CDR2 YNFKEQ. The sequenced part of the CDR3 DNA is TGCGCCAGCAGCCCCTGGACAGGGGCCGACGAG. The encoded protein is CASSPWTGADE. The CDR3 in its entirety is CASSPWTGADEQYF.

Notes on this clone: The CDR3 is cut off 3 residues early in the read; its end comes from the germline J gene. This chain connects TRBV5-1 to TRBJ2-1; 8 nucleotides line up with TRBD1. This CDR3 has 13 residues. Germline V CDR1 and CDR2: SGHRS, YFSETQ. V shed 2 bases and J 9 bases; nucleotides not matched to a gene: 4. The covered CDR3 bases are TGCGCCAGCAGCTTTACAGGGGGTGGTGAG. This gives the protein CASSFTGGGE. Given in full, the CDR3 is CASSFTGGGEQFF.

This clone has a count of ten or more. The CDR3 end falls 3 residues outside the read, so it is completed with the germline J gene. This chain uses TRBV7-8 with TRBJ2-1; TRBD1 aligns across 8 bases. The CDR3 sequence is 14 residues long. J lost 2 bases, V lost 5 bases, and 2 bases had no gene match. Germline loops: CDR1 SGHVS, CDR2 FQNEAQ. Incomplete CDR3 DNA: TGTGCCAGCAGCCCAGGGGGCGCCTACAATGAG. Protein product: CASSPGGAYNE. Given in full, the CDR3 is CASSPGGAYNEQFF.

This clone was observed a few times. Sequencing ends 3 residues short of the CDR3 end; the germline J gene provides the rest. The chain carries TRBV18 and TRBJ2-7; 9 bases match TRBD2. Germline trimming cut 1 base from V and 6 bases from J; bases unmatched to any gene: 10. The CDR3 consists of 16 residues. CDR1 and CDR2 from the germline V gene are KGHSH and LQKENI. The sequenced CDR3 bases are TGTGCCAGCTCACCACGGGATAGCGGGAGCGTAGGCGAG. Amino acids: CASSPRDSGSVGE. The full CDR3 sequence reads CASSPRDSGSVGEQYF.

This clone was detected many times. With the read ending 3 residues before the CDR3 end, the germline J gene is used to fill in that end. The V and J genes are TRBV20-1 and TRBJ1-2; 8 nucleotides agree with TRBD1. This CDR3 is built from 14 residues. V gave up 3 bases and J gave up 2 bases; unmatched junction bases: 5. The germline CDR1 and CDR2 sequences are DFQATT and SNEGSKA (reference sequence). CDR3 bases read: TGCAGTGCTAGTTACAGGGGGGACAACTATGGC. This gives the protein CSASYRGDNYG. The complete CDR3 reads CSASYRGDNYGYTF.

This clone has ten or more counts. The read falls 3 residues short of the CDR3 end, and the missing part is taken from the germline J gene. The chain carries TRBV19 and TRBJ2-7; tentatively, D is TRBD2 (7 bases). V gave up 7 bases and J gave up 1 base, with 14 bases separating them. This CDR3 is 14 amino acids long. In germline, CDR1 is LNHDA, CDR2 SQIVND (reference sequence). The CDR3: CASTKQGGSYEQYF. The part of the CDR3 DNA that was read is TGTGCCAGTACCAAACAGGGAGGGTCCTACGAG.

This clone was found many times. Coverage ceases 3 residues before the CDR3 finishes, and the germline J gene fills in the end. The V call is TRBV29-1, the J call TRBJ1-1; TRBD1 is a possible D gene (5 bases). The CDR3 length is 11 residues. Germline CDR1 and CDR2: SQVTM and ANQGSEA. V lost 7 bases to trimming and J lost 1 base, with 7 bases between them. CDR3: CSGTGNTEAFF. The covered CDR3 bases are TGCAGCGGCACAGGGAACACTGAA.

There are a few counts of this clone. Read sequence stops 3 residues before the CDR3 end, and the germline J gene provides the missing end. V is TRBV2 and J is TRBJ2-5; 10 nucleotides match TRBD2. From germline, CDR1 is SNHLY and CDR2 FYNNEI. CDR3 size: 18 residues. Unmatched junction bases numbered 12, after V lost 3 bases and J lost 2 bases. CDR3 loop: CASSEVPGLARGQETQYF. CDR3 DNA, as far as it was read: TGTGCCAGCAGTGAGGTCCCGGGACTAGCGCGTGGGCAAGAGACC.

Notes on this clone: The read terminates 3 residues before the CDR3 end, so the remaining end is supplied by the germline J gene. The V gene is TRBV19, the J gene TRBJ1-6; D may be TRBD1 (6 bases). The length of the CDR3 is 15 residues. V was trimmed by 4 bases and J by 0 bases, leaving 7 bases between them. CDR1 is LNHDA and CDR2 is SQIVND in the germline V gene (reference sequence). Incomplete CDR3 DNA: TGTGCCAGTAGTAACAGGGCCTCCTATAATTCACCC. Translating gives CASSNRASYNSP. The whole CDR3 sequence reads CASSNRASYNSPLHF.

This clone was seen ten or more times. The read ends 3 residues before the CDR3 terminus; that terminus is restored from the germline J gene. This rearrangement joins TRBV30 to TRBJ2-3, with 10 bases fitting TRBD2. In germline, CDR1 is GTSNPN, CDR2 SVGIG (reference sequence). The length of the CDR3 is 15 residues. The trim removed 2 bases at V and 4 bases at J, leaving 6 bases unmatched. Here the CDR3 reads CAWSLSGRASDTQYF. The part of the CDR3 DNA that was read is TGTGCCTGGAGTCTAAGCGGGAGGGCCTCAGATACG.

Ten or more counts support this clone. The CDR3 extends 3 residues past the end of the read, so its final part is completed from the germline J gene. V gene TRBV6-2 or TRBV6-3 combines with J gene TRBJ2-5; 7 bases align to TRBD1. V shed 2 bases, J shed 2 bases, and the junction held 2 bases outside the gene matches. Germline V gene lookup returns CDR1 MNHEY and CDR2 SVGEGT. The CDR3 covers 14 residues. The CDR3 reads CASSYDREQETQYF. Partial CDR3 DNA: TGTGCCAGCAGTTACGACAGGGAGCAAGAGACC.

This clone was detected many times. The sequence runs out 3 residues before the end of the CDR3; the remainder is reconstructed from the germline J gene. V gene TRBV12-3 or TRBV12-4 combines with J gene TRBJ2-7; no clear D gene. There are 16 residues in the CDR3. Trimming stripped 2 bases from V and 0 bases from J, with 14 bases between. Incomplete CDR3 DNA: TGTGCCAGCAGTTTAAAGGCTTTCGCTAGCTCCTACGAG. This codes for CASSLKAFASSYE. In full, the CDR3 is CASSLKAFASSYEQYF.

This clone has ten or more counts. The read terminates 3 residues before the CDR3 end, so the remaining end is supplied by the germline J gene. The chain couples TRBV11-2 to TRBJ2-3; the D gene is possibly TRBD1 (6 bases). This CDR3 is 15 amino acids long. CDR1 SGHAT and CDR2 FQNNGV come from the germline V gene. Trimming removed 3 bases from V and 0 bases from J, with 10 bases in between. The CDR3 region is CASSFGTPSTDTQYF. The CDR3 bases that were read are TGTGCCAGCAGCTTCGGGACACCAAGCACAGATACG.

This clone was counted many times. The read comes to an end 3 residues before the CDR3 does, leaving the germline J gene to fill in the end. V is TRBV7-9 and J is TRBJ2-7; D is ambiguous. V gave up 5 bases and J gave up 2 bases, with 10 bases separating them. The CDR3 is 13 amino acids. The germline gives CDR1 SEHNR, CDR2 FQNEAQ (reference sequence). Partial CDR3 DNA: TGTGCCAGCAGCCAAGACATTGCCTACGAG. Translated, it gives CASSQDIAYE. The entire CDR3 is CASSQDIAYEQYF. Full variable domain (missing parts from reference TRBV7-9 and TRBJ2-7): DTGVSQNPRHKITKRGQNVTFRCDPISEHNRLYWYRQTLGQGPEFLTYFQNEAQLEKSRLLSDRFSAERPKGSFSTLEIQRTEQGDSAMYLCASSQDIAYEQYFGPGTRLTVT.

This clone was found many times. The read stops 3 residues short of the end of the CDR3; the missing end is completed from the germline J gene. This rearrangement joins TRBV12-3 or TRBV12-4 to TRBJ2-4; 15 positions match TRBD2. This CDR3 has 19 amino acids. The V segment lost 3 bases and the J segment 2 bases; nucleotides outside the gene matches: 8. CDR3 region: CASSLGLAGGVGSKNIQYF. CDR3 DNA, as far as it was read: TGTGCCAGCAGTTTGGGACTAGCGGGAGGAGTTGGTTCCAAAAACATT.

This clone was picked up many times. CDR3 bases read: TGTGCCAGCAGCCCCAGCGGGAGTGGGAAGCGGGATACG. Amino acid sequence: CASSPSGSGKRDT. The entire CDR3 protein is CASSPSGSGKRDTQYF. The V call is TRBV7-6, the J call TRBJ2-3; the match to TRBD2 covers 8 bases. The sequenced fragment ends 3 residues before the CDR3 boundary, so the rest is inferred from the germline J gene. The trim removed 5 bases at V and 6 bases at J, leaving 13 bases unmatched. Germline CDR1 is SGHVS and CDR2 is FNYEAQ. The CDR3 loop spans 16 amino acids.

The sample holds many counts of this clone. The missing CDR3 end, 3 residues past where the read stops, is filled in from the germline J gene. This rearrangement joins TRBV5-1 to TRBJ2-1; D ambiguous. The V end was cut by 2 bases, the J end by 0 bases, with 9 bases between. This CDR3 is 15 amino acids long. Germline lookup yields CDR1 SGHRS and CDR2 YFSETQ. CDR3 sequence: CASSFLTSSYNEQFF. The covered CDR3 bases are TGCGCCAGCAGCTTCCTAACGAGCTCCTACAATGAG.